The 3 T cell receptor beta chains given below trace back to one sample, sequenced in a study of shared clonotypes between healthy human individuals. Here immunoSEQ multiplex PCR was the method, and the copy in TCRdb shows in-frame clones only, minus some. The data contain 2 million to 2.5 million clones, roughly 92% of them singletons. The source material was naive CD4+ T cells from PBMCs. Specified subset: CD45RA+ positively selected. The receptors derive from a man between 18 and 35 years old in good health. Some clones in this sample may be carry-over from other donors' samples.

The V gene is TRBV4-3, the J gene TRBJ1-2, with unresolved D. Trimming cost V 2 bases and J 0 bases, with 7 bases left between them. This CDR3 is 14 amino acids long. Germline loops: CDR1 LGHNA, CDR2 YSLEER. The CDR3 region has the DNA TGCGCCAGCAGCCAAACAGATTCTAACTATGGCTACACCTTC. Translating it yields CASSQTDSNYGYTF.

For the CDR3, the DNA is TGCGCCAGCAGCCAAGGAGGTCACGTCGGGGAGAGAAGGTACTTC. It codes for CASSQGGHVGERRYF. The chain is built from TRBV4-1 and TRBJ2-7, with D possibly matching TRBD2 (5 bases). The ends were cut back, 1 base at V and 12 bases at J, with 22 bases in the middle. Germline V lookup: CDR1 MGHRA, CDR2 YSYEKL. The CDR3 totals 15 residues.

This sequence joins TRBV7-2 and TRBJ2-7; D not certain. CDR1 is SGHTA, CDR2 FQGNSA, per germline. V was shortened by 1 base and J by 3 bases, with 7 bases between the two germline ends. The CDR3 length is 13 residues. The DNA for the CDR3 is TGTGCCAGCAGCTTAGTGGACCGCTACGAGCAGTACTTC. Translating gives CASSLVDRYEQYF.